Below, 32 T cell receptor beta chains from the same sample are listed, as sequenced in a study of cytomegalovirus exposure and HLA in healthy donors. Primers: 60 Vbeta forward and 13 Jbeta reverse. Here immunoSEQ multiplex PCR was the method, and the copy in TCRdb shows in-frame clones only, minus some. Among about 83,000 clones listed, roughly 76% were seen once. The source material was PBMCs. All receptors derive from a woman in her twenties or thirties in good health and CMV-seronegative.

The rearrangement uses TRBV5-1 and TRBJ2-1, with D maybe TRBD2 (5 bases). CDR3 length: 13 residues. The V and J ends lost 0 bases and 9 bases respectively, with 10 bases between them. Looked up from germline, CDR1 is SGHRS and CDR2 is YFSETQ. The CDR3 is CASSLGERTEQFF. CDR3 DNA sequence: TGCGCCAGCAGCTTGGGGGAGCGTACTGAGCAGTTCTTC.

The chain couples TRBV28 to TRBJ2-7, with TRBD2 identical over 10 bases. With 2 bases clipped from V and 5 bases from J, the junction kept 9 bases outside the gene matches. Germline-derived CDR1 and CDR2 are MDHEN and SYDVKM. The CDR3 runs 16 residues. This CDR3 is CASSLVSLAGVHEQYF. CDR3 nucleotides: TGTGCCAGCAGTTTAGTTTCCCTAGCGGGAGTCCACGAGCAGTACTTC.

This rearrangement joins TRBV7-9 to TRBJ2-1; 9 bases are shared with TRBD2. The J segment lost 5 bases and the V segment lost 1 base, leaving 0 bases of the junction unmatched. Germline values: CDR1 SEHNR, CDR2 FQNEAQ (reference sequence). CDR3 length equals 14 residues. CDR3 sequence: CASSLGLADNEQFF. CDR3 sequence (DNA): TGTGCCAGCAGCTTAGGACTAGCGGACAATGAGCAGTTCTTC.

This sequence joins TRBV5-4 and TRBJ1-2, with 9 bases fitting TRBD1. The trim removed 3 bases at V and 0 bases at J, leaving 6 bases unmatched. Germline values: CDR1 SGHNT, CDR2 YYREEE (reference sequence). The CDR3 sequence is 16 residues long. CDR3 in amino acids: CASSSPGTGTNYGYTF. CDR3 nucleotides: TGTGCCAGCAGCTCGCCCGGGACAGGGACTAACTATGGCTACACCTTC.

This clone was counted a single time. V is TRBV9 and J is TRBJ2-3, with 11 bases lining up with TRBD2. The CDR3 covers 18 residues. The V gene end was trimmed by 0 bases and the J gene end by 0 bases; junction bases not matched to a gene: 6. Looked up from germline, CDR1 is SGDLS and CDR2 is YYNGEE. CDR3 region: CASSVAQGLAVSTDTQYF. In nucleotides, the CDR3 is TGTGCCAGCAGCGTAGCTCAGGGACTAGCGGTGAGCACAGATACGCAGTATTTT.

The chain couples TRBV5-4 to TRBJ1-2, with a weak D call TRBD1 (5 bases). The CDR3 covers 14 residues. V was shortened by 7 bases and J by 6 bases, with 19 bases between the two germline ends. Germline-derived CDR1 and CDR2 are SGHNT and YYREEE (reference sequence). The chain's CDR3 is CASGWGGGVDGYTF. The CDR3 DNA sequence: TGTGCCAGCGGGTGGGGTGGAGGGGTCGATGGCTACACCTTC.

This chain connects TRBV2 to TRBJ1-1; 8 nucleotides agree with TRBD1. Germline V gives CDR1 SNHLY, CDR2 FYNNEI. J was trimmed by 5 bases and V by 6 bases; bases with no gene match: 11. This CDR3 contains 15 residues. The CDR3 coding sequence is TGTGCCAGCAGACCCGGACAGGGAGCATATACTGAAGCTTTCTTT. This sequence encodes CASRPGQGAYTEAFF.

This sequence joins TRBV6-5 and TRBJ2-7, with 8 bases aligning to TRBD2. Germline values: CDR1 MNHEY, CDR2 SVGAGI. V lost 7 bases and J lost 5; bases outside the gene matches: 13. The CDR3 has 15 residues. The CDR3 region has the DNA TGTGCCAGCATCTACATCCACGGGGGGGTTCACGAGCAGTACTTC. It specifies CASIYIHGGVHEQYF.

The sample holds a few counts of this clone. The chain combines TRBV11-3 with TRBJ1-2, with D maybe TRBD1 (5 bases). The germline V gene encodes CDR1 SGHNT and CDR2 YENEEA. The CDR3 extends over 14 amino acids. Trimming stripped 2 bases from V and 6 bases from J, with 13 bases between. CDR3 DNA sequence: TGTGCCAGCAGCTTATCGGGGGGGGTGAATGGCTACACCTTC. It yields the protein CASSLSGGVNGYTF.

V gene TRBV27 combines with J gene TRBJ2-3; TRBD2 is a possible D gene (6 bases). Between the trimmed V and J ends, which lost 3 bases and 3 bases, there was a span of 13 bases. Germline V gives CDR1 MNHEY, CDR2 SMNVEV (reference sequence). This CDR3 is built from 15 residues. For the CDR3, the DNA is TGTGCCAGCAGTTTCGGGGGTTCGGGAACAGATACGCAGTATTTT. Translating it yields CASSFGGSGTDTQYF.

The rearrangement uses TRBV28 and TRBJ1-2, with D uncertain. Germline-derived CDR1 and CDR2 are MDHEN and SYDVKM. CDR3 length: 12 residues. Trimming left V 2 bases short and J 4 bases short, with 5 bases between. In DNA form, the CDR3 reads TGTGCCAGCAGTTTAAACAGCTATGGCTACACCTTC. Protein product: CASSLNSYGYTF.

V gene TRBV28 combines with J gene TRBJ1-2; tentatively, D is TRBD1 (5 bases). Germline CDR1 MDHEN, CDR2 SYDVKM. Trimming cost V 4 bases and J 4 bases, with 19 bases left between them. The CDR3 is 16 amino acids. CDR3 nucleotides: TGTGCCAGCAGTTCATCCCGAACTGACAGACCCTATGGCTACACCTTC. Translated, it gives CASSSSRTDRPYGYTF.

This chain uses TRBV23-1 with TRBJ2-4; 7 bases line up with TRBD1. TRBV23-1 is given ORF status, its function remaining uncertain. V dropped 4 bases and J dropped 0; count of bases not matched to a gene: 21. The CDR3 covers 21 residues. The CDR3 DNA sequence: TGCGCCAGCAGTCTCGCACGTACAGGGGATCTCGCATCTCGAGCCAAAAACATTCAGTACTTC. It codes for CASSLARTGDLASRAKNIQYF.

The gene calls are TRBV7-5 and TRBJ2-7; TRBD1, as called in the table, went unchecked against the DNA. TRBV7-5 is a pseudogene segment. There are 16 residues in the CDR3. This CDR3 reads CARSLDRIAQAYEQYF. The CDR3 DNA reads TGTGCCAGAAGCTTAGACAGGATTGCCCAGGCCTACGAGCAGTACTTC.

V usage is TRBV28 and J usage is TRBJ1-4; 11 nucleotides agree with TRBD1. CDR3 length equals 14 residues. With V trimmed by 3 bases and J by 7 bases, 1 base remained unmatched. Germline V gene lookup returns CDR1 MDHEN and CDR2 SYDVKM. CDR3: CASSLDRGREKLFF. The CDR3 nucleotides are TGTGCCAGCAGTTTGGACAGGGGGCGTGAAAAACTGTTTTTT.

The chain employs TRBV10-3 and TRBJ2-1; a possible D gene is TRBD2 (6 bases). Germline CDR1 and CDR2: ENHRY and SYGVKD. The CDR3 sequence is 17 residues long. The V gene lost 7 bases and the J gene lost 0 bases, with 19 bases spanning the gap. The chain's CDR3 is CAITSTRDSSSYNEQFF. The CDR3 DNA is TGTGCCATCACCTCCACCAGGGACTCCAGCTCCTACAATGAGCAGTTCTTC.

This sequence joins TRBV15 and TRBJ2-3; 11 bases are a match to TRBD2. Germline loops: CDR1 LNHNV, CDR2 YYDKDF (reference sequence). The CDR3 sequence is 14 residues long. Germline trimming cut 2 bases from V and 6 bases from J; bases unmatched to any gene: 1. CDR3 residues: CATSRLAGGDTQYF. The CDR3 region has the DNA TGTGCCACCAGCAGACTAGCGGGAGGTGATACGCAGTATTTT.

The V gene is TRBV25-1, the J gene TRBJ1-4; perhaps TRBD1 as D (5 bases). Trimming shortened V by 2 bases and J by 7 bases, and 11 bases separated the two germline ends. The CDR3 loop spans 14 amino acids. In germline, CDR1 is MGHDK, CDR2 SYGVNS. CDR3 protein: CASSEGGAREKLFF. For the CDR3, the DNA is TGTGCCAGCAGTGAAGGAGGGGCGCGTGAAAAACTGTTTTTT.

About this clone: This CDR3 is also generated by other DNA sequences in the sample. V usage is TRBV5-1 and J usage is TRBJ1-1; D unresolved. V shed 0 bases and J shed 1 base, with 4 bases lying between them. This CDR3 region has 13 residues. Germline V CDR1 and CDR2: SGHRS, YFSETQ. This CDR3 is CASSLGGNTEAFF. For the CDR3, the DNA is TGCGCCAGCAGCTTGGGCGGGAACACTGAAGCTTTCTTT.

The chain links TRBV30 to TRBJ1-2; TRBD1 agrees at 7 bases. The CDR3 spans 12 residues. CDR1 is GTSNPN, CDR2 SVGIG, per germline (reference sequence). With V trimmed by 5 bases and J by 8 bases, 8 bases remained unmatched. In DNA form, the CDR3 reads TGTGCCTGGGGCGACAGGGTAAGAGGCTACACCTTC. Its translation: CAWGDRVRGYTF.

The rearrangement links TRBV2 to TRBJ2-7, with TRBD2 matching 12 bases. Germline CDR1 is SNHLY and CDR2 is FYNNEI. The CDR3 runs to 14 residues. The V gene end was trimmed by 8 bases and the J gene end by 3 bases; junction bases not matched to a gene: 5. Written as DNA, the CDR3 is TGTGCCAGCGATCTGACTAGCGGGAGCTACGAGCAGTACTTC. This gives the protein CASDLTSGSYEQYF.

The chain links TRBV27 to TRBJ2-1; tentatively, D is TRBD1 (5 bases). V lost 5 bases and J lost 0, with 14 bases in between. The length of the CDR3 is 16 residues. Germline-derived CDR1 and CDR2 are MNHEY and SMNVEV (reference sequence). The CDR3 reads CASSPKGSSSYNEQFF. CDR3 in DNA: TGTGCCAGCAGTCCGAAGGGGTCGAGCTCCTACAATGAGCAGTTCTTC.

The DNA for the CDR3 is TGTGCCAGCAGCTTAGGAAGGGAGTCAACCGGAGCTTTCTTT. This sequence encodes CASSLGRESTGAFF. This chain joins TRBV7-8 and TRBJ1-1; D call uncertain. The CDR3 spans 14 residues. V gave up 1 base and J gave up 10 bases, with 16 bases separating them. Germline loops: CDR1 SGHVS, CDR2 FQNEAQ.

The chain uses TRBV29-1 and TRBJ1-2, with D perhaps TRBD1 (5 bases). This CDR3 is 10 amino acids long. Trimming left V 4 bases short and J 8 bases short, with 8 bases between. CDR1 SQVTM and CDR2 ANQGSEA come from the germline V gene. DNA of the CDR3: TGCAGCGTTGTAGGGGAAGGCTACACCTTC. Amino acids: CSVVGEGYTF.

This clone was detected only once. This chain links TRBV27 with TRBJ2-2; 7 bases match TRBD2. The CDR3 extends over 16 amino acids. CDR1 and CDR2 from the germline V gene are MNHEY and SMNVEV (reference sequence). V dropped 4 bases and J dropped 4; count of bases not matched to a gene: 9. The CDR3 coding sequence is TGTGCCAGCAGTTCCCCGCGGGAGTGGGCCACCGGGGAGCTGTTTTTT. This sequence encodes CASSSPREWATGELFF.

J is TRBJ2-1 and V is TRBV6-5, with 12 bases fitting TRBD2. This CDR3 has 13 amino acids. Looked up from germline, CDR1 is MNHEY and CDR2 is SVGAGI. After removal of 8 bases from V and 6 bases from J, the junction contained 2 bases not matched to a gene. The CDR3 DNA reads TGTGCCAGCGGACTAGCGGGAAGCAATGAGCAGTTCTTC. Translating it yields CASGLAGSNEQFF.

This rearrangement joins TRBV4-3 to TRBJ2-7; 7 nucleotides match TRBD1. J gave up 3 bases and V 0 bases, and 8 bases lay outside the gene matches. This CDR3 comprises 16 residues. Per the germline V gene, CDR1 is LGHNA and CDR2 is YSLEER. CDR3 nucleotides: TGCGCCAGCAGCCAAGATCTCGGCGGACAGGACTACGAGCAGTACTTC. It specifies CASSQDLGGQDYEQYF.

The V call is TRBV6-5, the J call TRBJ2-1, with unresolved D. Germline-derived CDR1 and CDR2 are MNHEY and SVGAGI. CDR3 size: 14 residues. Trimming took 6 bases from V and 3 from J, leaving 12 bases between them. The CDR3 protein is CASRMVESYNEQFF. CDR3 DNA sequence: TGTGCCAGCAGGATGGTAGAAAGCTACAATGAGCAGTTCTTC.

This sequence joins TRBV19 and TRBJ2-3; 9 bases fit TRBD2. The CDR3 is made up of 14 amino acids. With 0 bases clipped from V and 10 bases from J, the junction kept 5 bases outside the gene matches. In germline, CDR1 is LNHDA, CDR2 SQIVND (reference sequence). CDR3 loop: CASSIEGSGRAQYF. CDR3 in DNA: TGTGCCAGTAGTATAGAGGGTAGCGGGAGAGCGCAGTATTTT.

The chain is built from TRBV5-3 and TRBJ2-7; D uncertain. Being an ORF, TRBV5-3 has a function that is uncertain. The CDR3 is 17 amino acids. Deletions cut 6 bases from V and 2 bases from J, with 24 bases between. In DNA, the CDR3 is TGTGCCAGAACTGGTAACTTAACGACTGCATCACCCTACGAGCAGTACTTC. Amino acids: CARTGNLTTASPYEQYF.

The rearrangement joins TRBV4-3 to TRBJ2-6; TRBD1 matches at 7 bases. V lost 0 bases to trimming and J lost 2 bases; unmatched junction nucleotides: 1. Looked up from germline, CDR1 is LGHNA and CDR2 is YSLEER. The CDR3 is 16 residues long. CDR3 in amino acids: CASSQDTGAGANVLTF. CDR3 sequence (DNA): TGCGCCAGCAGCCAAGATACAGGGGCTGGGGCCAACGTCCTGACTTTC.

The chain links TRBV15 to TRBJ1-2; D might be TRBD1 (5 bases). This CDR3 is 11 amino acids long. V was shortened by 8 bases and J by 4 bases, with 8 bases between the two germline ends. The germline V gene encodes CDR1 LNHNV and CDR2 YYDKDF (reference sequence). CDR3 bases: TGTGCCACCGGGGGAGGCTATGGCTACACCTTC. Its translation: CATGGGYGYTF.